Below are 25 T cell receptor beta chains sequenced from a single sample in a study of cytomegalovirus exposure and HLA in healthy donors (TCRdb year 2017). The library was produced with the immunoSEQ multiplex PCR assay. For the multiplex PCR, a mixture combining 60 forward primers for TCR Vbeta segments and 13 reverse primers for TCR Jbeta segments was used. TCRdb took over this immuneACCESS table, retaining in-frame rearrangements with V and J assigned. Such tables are incomplete; in checked studies, under half of the missing clones stem from an unresolved V gene, and the remainder is unexplained. This sample lists 150,000 to 200,000 clones; roughly 65% were detected once. 3.5% to 5.5% of the sample is taken by the ten largest. The sample taken for sequencing was PBMCs. All receptors derive from a woman aged 18-29 years in good health and CMV-seropositive.

J is TRBJ2-5 and V is TRBV5-1, with a possible D match to TRBD2 (6 bases). Germline CDR1 is SGHRS and CDR2 is YFSETQ. CDR3 size: 16 residues. V dropped 4 bases and J dropped 5 bases, with 21 bases sitting between them. The CDR3 nucleotides read TGCGCCAGCAGCAAAAGGGACTCAACTAGGTTGGAGACCCAGTACTTC. Protein product: CASSKRDSTRLETQYF.

In this sample, this clone turned up a few times. The gene calls are TRBV27 and TRBJ2-3; 7 nucleotides match TRBD2. The CDR3 is 14 amino acids. The V gene end was trimmed by 5 bases and the J gene end by 5 bases; junction bases not matched to a gene: 7. Germline V gene sequence: CDR1 MNHEY, CDR2 SMNVEV (reference sequence). CDR3 sequence: CASSLGLVGDTQYF. CDR3 bases: TGTGCCAGCAGTCTCGGACTAGTCGGAGATACGCAGTATTTT.

The V gene is TRBV5-4, the J gene TRBJ2-2, with TRBD2 matching 10 bases. Germline lookup yields CDR1 SGHNT and CDR2 YYREEE (reference sequence). V gave up 2 bases and J gave up 6 bases; unmatched junction bases: 4. CDR3 length: 15 residues. CDR3 region: CASSFRSGGAGELFF. The CDR3 DNA reads as TGTGCCAGCAGCTTCCGCAGCGGGGGGGCCGGGGAGCTGTTTTTT. The full variable domain, its missing parts supplied by reference TRBV5-4 and TRBJ2-2, is ETGVTQSPTHLIKTRGQQVTLRCSSQSGHNTVSWYQQALGQGPQFIFQYYREEENGRGNFPPRFSGLQFPNYSSELNVNALELDDSALYLCASSFRSGGAGELFFGEGSRLTVL.

The chain couples TRBV25-1 to TRBJ1-1; D is possibly TRBD1 (5 bases). The germline gives CDR1 MGHDK, CDR2 SYGVNS. Trimming left V 3 bases short and J 5 bases short, with 22 bases between. The CDR3 runs to 17 residues. CDR3 protein: CASSEVSFGGRWTEAFF. The CDR3 DNA sequence: TGTGCCAGCAGTGAGGTATCTTTTGGGGGGAGGTGGACTGAAGCTTTCTTT.

This chain uses TRBV6-5 with TRBJ2-1; 8 nucleotides line up with TRBD2. CDR3 length: 15 residues. V was clipped by 6 bases and J by 5 bases; unmatched bases: 9. The V gene's germline CDR1 is MNHEY and CDR2 SVGAGI. The CDR3 sequence: CASRRLAGHNNEQFF. The CDR3 coding sequence is TGTGCCAGCAGACGCCTAGCGGGCCATAACAATGAGCAGTTCTTC.

This clone was observed a single time. The chain uses TRBV4-1 and TRBJ1-4, with D possibly TRBD1 on 6 matching bases. Germline values: CDR1 MGHRA, CDR2 YSYEKL. V lost 1 base to trimming and J lost 8 bases, with 14 bases between them. CDR3 size: 15 residues. This CDR3 reads CASSQAPGVLEKLFF. DNA for the CDR3: TGCGCCAGCAGCCAAGCCCCAGGGGTATTAGAAAAACTGTTTTTT.

The rearrangement joins TRBV5-1 to TRBJ2-3; 9 bases are shared with TRBD1. CDR1 is SGHRS, CDR2 YFSETQ, per germline. V lost 1 base, J lost 4 bases, and 10 bases stayed unmatched. The CDR3 length is 17 residues. For the CDR3, the DNA is TGCGCCAGCAGCTTGCTTGTCGGACAGGGGTTAGCAGATACGCAGTATTTT. It translates to CASSLLVGQGLADTQYF.

Details on this clone: A read error may account for a junction end that differs from germline. The rearrangement joins TRBV7-9 to TRBJ2-1, with TRBD2 matching 7 bases. The germline V gene has CDR1 SEHNR and CDR2 FQNEAQ (reference sequence). This CDR3 contains 13 residues. The CDR3 region has the DNA TGTGCCAGCAGCGGCCTCCTACTAGCTCGGGAGGTCTTC. The encoded protein is CASSGLLLAREVF. Supplemented by reference TRBV7-9 and TRBJ2-1, the full variable domain reads DTGVSQNPRHKITKRGQNVTFRCDPISEHNRLYWYRQTLGQGPEFLTYFQNEAQLEKSRLLSDRFSAERPKGSFSTLEIQRTEQGDSAMYLCASSGLLLAREVFGPGTRLTVL.

The J gene is TRBJ2-4, the V gene TRBV7-2; 7 bases are a match to TRBD1. This CDR3 contains 16 residues. Germline values: CDR1 SGHTA, CDR2 FQGNSA. V trimming: 5 bases; J trimming: 0 bases; junction bases outside the gene matches: 7. Here the CDR3 reads CASSIGTALAKNIQYF. CDR3 DNA: TGTGCCAGCAGCATTGGGACAGCTCTAGCCAAAAACATTCAGTACTTC.

The chain combines TRBV6-5 with TRBJ2-7; a weak D match, TRBD2 (5 bases). V was trimmed by 0 bases and J by 3 bases, leaving 12 bases between them. The CDR3 consists of 15 residues. Germline CDR1 reads MNHEY; CDR2 reads SVGAGI. In nucleotides, the CDR3 is TGTGCCAGCAGTTACTCCGGGGTTAGGAGCTACGAGCAGTACTTC. It is translated as CASSYSGVRSYEQYF.

The chain has TRBV11-1 and TRBJ2-1; 11 bases are a match to TRBD2. V shed 1 base and J 6 bases; nucleotides not matched to a gene: 8. The CDR3 length is 17 residues. CDR1 SGHAT and CDR2 FQDESV come from the germline V gene (reference sequence). In DNA form, the CDR3 reads TGTGCCAGCAGCTTAGTCGTAGCGGGGGGGCCTGGCAATGAGCAGTTCTTC. It is translated as CASSLVVAGGPGNEQFF.

The chain combines TRBV19 with TRBJ1-5; 7 nucleotides match TRBD1. Trimming cost V 4 bases and J 8 bases; bases outside gene matches: 8. The CDR3 has 14 residues. CDR1 LNHDA and CDR2 SQIVND come from the germline V gene (reference sequence). Here the CDR3 DNA reads TGTGCCAGTAGTAGGACAGGAAGGCTAGAGCCCCAGCATTTT. It yields the protein CASSRTGRLEPQHF.

The gene calls are TRBV13 and TRBJ2-5; the D gene is possibly TRBD1 (6 bases). Trimming pared 5 bases from V and 4 bases from J, leaving 14 bases between. CDR3 length equals 14 residues. Germline V gene data show CDR1 as PRHDT and CDR2 as FYEKMQ (reference sequence). The CDR3 region has the DNA TGTGCCAGCAGCCGGGACATCTCGGGAGAGACCCAGTACTTC. Residues: CASSRDISGETQYF.

Only one count was recorded for this clone. The chain couples TRBV5-1 to TRBJ2-3; D remains ambiguous. Trimming shortened V by 0 bases and J by 0 bases, and 14 bases separated the two germline ends. The CDR3 totals 17 residues. Germline-derived CDR1 and CDR2 are SGHRS and YFSETQ. CDR3 region: CASSLVGERISTDTQYF. Here the CDR3 DNA reads TGCGCCAGCAGCTTGGTAGGAGAGCGCATCAGCACAGATACGCAGTATTTT.

This chain links TRBV28 with TRBJ1-2, with TRBD1 matching 8 bases. V dropped 2 bases and J dropped 3; count of bases not matched to a gene: 8. The CDR3 sequence is 16 residues long. Germline CDR1 is MDHEN and CDR2 is SYDVKM. The CDR3 sequence: CASSLMGTGSYYGYTF. CDR3 sequence (DNA): TGTGCCAGCAGTTTAATGGGGACAGGCTCTTACTATGGCTACACCTTC.

The chain has TRBV7-2 and TRBJ1-3; no clear D gene. This CDR3 region has 15 residues. CDR1 and CDR2 (germline): SGHTA, FQGNSA. Trimming took off 2 bases at V and 0 bases at J, with 8 bases between the two ends. The CDR3 loop reads CASSLSVTSGNTIYF. The CDR3 nucleotides read TGTGCCAGCAGCTTATCAGTTACCTCTGGAAACACCATATATTTT.

The chain recombines TRBV5-4 with TRBJ2-7; 8 bases match TRBD2. Germline V gene sequence: CDR1 SGHNT, CDR2 YYREEE (reference sequence). V lost 4 bases to trimming and J lost 0 bases; unmatched junction nucleotides: 6. CDR3 length: 15 amino acids. This chain's CDR3 is CASSIGGGFSYEQYF. CDR3 coding DNA: TGTGCCAGCAGCATCGGGGGGGGATTCTCCTACGAGCAGTACTTC.

This chain joins TRBV5-6 and TRBJ2-1; 7 nucleotides match TRBD1. The CDR3 runs 15 residues. Looked up from germline, CDR1 is SGHDT and CDR2 is YYEEEE. J was trimmed by 2 bases and V by 1 base; bases with no gene match: 3. Written as DNA, the CDR3 is TGTGCCAGCAGCTTGTTGCAGGGGGCCTACAATGAGCAGTTCTTC. Protein product: CASSLLQGAYNEQFF.

The J gene is TRBJ1-4, the V gene TRBV6-5, with no clear D. V was clipped by 0 bases and J by 6 bases, with 5 bases between them. Germline V lookup: CDR1 MNHEY, CDR2 SVGAGI. This CDR3 has 13 amino acids. This CDR3 is CASSYSRYEKLFF. In DNA, the CDR3 is TGTGCCAGCAGTTACTCGAGATATGAAAAACTGTTTTTT.

The V and J genes are TRBV19 and TRBJ2-1; 13 nucleotides match TRBD2. After removal of 8 bases from V and 5 bases from J, the junction contained 6 bases not matched to a gene. The CDR3 runs 15 residues. Germline CDR1 reads LNHDA; CDR2 reads SQIVND (reference sequence). The CDR3 bases are TGTGCCAGTTCCTTGGGACTAGCGGGACACAATGAGCAGTTCTTC. It yields the protein CASSLGLAGHNEQFF.

Comments on this clone: Compared with germline, one end of the junction differs, possibly owing to a read error. CDR3: CASSQTQGTQYF. CDR3 DNA: TGCGCCAGCAGTCAGACACAAGGGACCCAGTACTTC. The rearrangement uses TRBV5-1 and TRBJ2-5, with unresolved D. Germline CDR1 and CDR2: SGHRS and YFSETQ. This CDR3 has 12 amino acids.

The chain uses TRBV5-6 and TRBJ1-6; D is ambiguous. The length of the CDR3 is 15 residues. Germline V CDR1 and CDR2: SGHDT, YYEEEE. Trimming took off 0 bases at V and 5 bases at J, with 9 bases between the two ends. The CDR3 DNA is TGTGCCAGCAGCTTGGGGTCAGGTGATAATTCACCCCTCCACTTT. It yields the protein CASSLGSGDNSPLHF.

The chain is built from TRBV27 and TRBJ1-4, with D tentatively TRBD1 (6 bases). CDR3 length: 15 residues. With 0 bases removed from V and 4 bases from J, the gap between germline ends came to 9 bases. The V gene's germline CDR1 is MNHEY and CDR2 SMNVEV (reference sequence). CDR3 in DNA: TGTGCCAGCAGTTTATCGCAGGGGAGTAATGAAAAACTGTTTTTT. It translates to CASSLSQGSNEKLFF.

The chain couples TRBV4-1 to TRBJ1-1, with no clear D. CDR3 size: 14 residues. Germline CDR1 reads MGHRA; CDR2 reads YSYEKL. Trimming cost V 1 base and J 9 bases, with 15 bases left between them. The CDR3 sequence is CASSQVGSLIQAFF. In nucleotides, the CDR3 is TGCGCCAGCAGCCAAGTCGGGAGTCTCATTCAAGCTTTCTTT.

This chain joins TRBV5-4 and TRBJ1-4, with a weak D call TRBD1 (5 bases). The CDR3 runs to 16 residues. V was trimmed by 2 bases and J by 7 bases, leaving 18 bases between them. Germline V CDR1 and CDR2: SGHNT, YYREEE (reference sequence). Written as DNA, the CDR3 is TGTGCCAGCAGCTTACGTTCGGGGGAGTGGGGTGAAAAACTGTTTTTT. It translates to CASSLRSGEWGEKLFF.